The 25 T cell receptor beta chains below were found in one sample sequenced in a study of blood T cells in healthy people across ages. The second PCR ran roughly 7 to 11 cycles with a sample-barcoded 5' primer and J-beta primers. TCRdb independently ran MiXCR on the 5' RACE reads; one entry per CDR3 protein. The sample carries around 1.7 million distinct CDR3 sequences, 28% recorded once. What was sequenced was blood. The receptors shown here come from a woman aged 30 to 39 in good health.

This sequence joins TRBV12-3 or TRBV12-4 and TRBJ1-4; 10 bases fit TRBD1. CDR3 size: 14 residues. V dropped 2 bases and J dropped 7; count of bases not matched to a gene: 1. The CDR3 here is CASSLRQGAEKLFF. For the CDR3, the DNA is TGTGCCAGCAGTTTAAGACAGGGGGCTGAAAAACTGTTTTTT.

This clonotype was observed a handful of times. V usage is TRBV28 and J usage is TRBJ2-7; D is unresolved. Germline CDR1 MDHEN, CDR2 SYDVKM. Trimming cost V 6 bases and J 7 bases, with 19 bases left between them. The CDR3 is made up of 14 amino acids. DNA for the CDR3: TGTGCCAGCAGGGACCGGACGGGTATGACGGAGCAGTACTTC. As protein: CASRDRTGMTEQYF.

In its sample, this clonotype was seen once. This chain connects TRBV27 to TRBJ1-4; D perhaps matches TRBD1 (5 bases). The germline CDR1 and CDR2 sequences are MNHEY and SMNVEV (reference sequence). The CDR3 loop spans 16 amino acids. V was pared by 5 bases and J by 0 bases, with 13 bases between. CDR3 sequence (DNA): TGTGCCAGCAGTATGGGACCGGTTGCAACTAATGAAAAACTGTTTTTT. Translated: CASSMGPVATNEKLFF.

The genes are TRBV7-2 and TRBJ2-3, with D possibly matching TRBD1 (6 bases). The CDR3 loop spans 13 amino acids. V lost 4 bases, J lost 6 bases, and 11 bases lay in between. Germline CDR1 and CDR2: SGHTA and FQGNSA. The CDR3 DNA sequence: TGTGCCAGCAGCTCTCCCCAGGGGGATACGCAGTATTTT. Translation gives CASSSPQGDTQYF.

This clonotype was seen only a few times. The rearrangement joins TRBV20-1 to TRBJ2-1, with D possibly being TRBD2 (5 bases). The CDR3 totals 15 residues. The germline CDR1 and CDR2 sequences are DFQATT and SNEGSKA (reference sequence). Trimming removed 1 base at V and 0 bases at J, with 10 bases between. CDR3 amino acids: CSARVARRSYNEQFF. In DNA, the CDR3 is TGCAGTGCTAGAGTAGCGCGACGCTCCTACAATGAGCAGTTCTTC.

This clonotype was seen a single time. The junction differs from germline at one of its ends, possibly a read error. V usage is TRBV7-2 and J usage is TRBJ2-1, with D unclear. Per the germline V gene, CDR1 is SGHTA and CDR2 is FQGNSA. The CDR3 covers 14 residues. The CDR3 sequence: CASSLLGPNNKQFF. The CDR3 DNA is TGTGCCAGCAGCCTTCTAGGACCAAACAATAAGCAGTTCTTC. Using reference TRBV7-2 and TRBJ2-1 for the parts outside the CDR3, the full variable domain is GAGVSQSPSNKVTEKGKDVELRCDPISGHTALYWYRQSLGQGLEFLIYFQGNSAPDKSGLPSDRFSAERTGGSVSTLTIQRTQQEDSAVYLCASSLLGPNNKQFFGPGTRLTVL.

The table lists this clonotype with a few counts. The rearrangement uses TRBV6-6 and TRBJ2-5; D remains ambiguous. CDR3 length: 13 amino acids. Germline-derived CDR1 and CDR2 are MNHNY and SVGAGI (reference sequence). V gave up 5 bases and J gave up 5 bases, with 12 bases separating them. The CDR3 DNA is TGTGCCAGCAGTAATGCGGATGGGGAGACCCAGTACTTC. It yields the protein CASSNADGETQYF.

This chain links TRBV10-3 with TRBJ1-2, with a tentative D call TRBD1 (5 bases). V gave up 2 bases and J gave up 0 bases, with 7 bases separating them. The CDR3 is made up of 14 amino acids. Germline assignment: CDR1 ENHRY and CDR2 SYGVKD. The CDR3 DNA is TGTGCCATCAGTGAGGGACATTCTAACTATGGCTACACCTTC. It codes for CAISEGHSNYGYTF.

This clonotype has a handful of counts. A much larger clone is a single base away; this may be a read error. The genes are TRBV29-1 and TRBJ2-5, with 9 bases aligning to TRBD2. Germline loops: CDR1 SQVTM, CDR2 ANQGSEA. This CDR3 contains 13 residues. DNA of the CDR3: TGCGGCGTTTGGGGTAGCGGGGGAGAGACCCAGTACTTC. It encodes CGVWGSGGETQYF.

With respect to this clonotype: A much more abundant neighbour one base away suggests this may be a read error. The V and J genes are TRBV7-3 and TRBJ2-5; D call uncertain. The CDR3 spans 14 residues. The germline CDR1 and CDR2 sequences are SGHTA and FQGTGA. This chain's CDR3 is CAGSPAGDQETQYF. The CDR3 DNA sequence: TGTGCCGGCAGCCCCGCTGGGGACCAAGAGACCCAGTACTTC.

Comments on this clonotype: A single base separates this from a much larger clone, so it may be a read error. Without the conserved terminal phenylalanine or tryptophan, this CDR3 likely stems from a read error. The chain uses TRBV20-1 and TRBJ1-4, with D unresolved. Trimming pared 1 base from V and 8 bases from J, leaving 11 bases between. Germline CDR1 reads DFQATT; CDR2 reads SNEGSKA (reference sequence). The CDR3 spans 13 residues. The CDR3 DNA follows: TGCAGTGCTAGAGCCGGGGAGGAGGAAAAACTGTTTCTT. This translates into CSARAGEEEKLFL.

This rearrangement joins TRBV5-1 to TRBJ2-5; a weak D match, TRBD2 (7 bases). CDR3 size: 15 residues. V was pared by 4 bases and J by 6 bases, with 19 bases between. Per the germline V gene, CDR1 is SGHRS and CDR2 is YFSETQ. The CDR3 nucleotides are TGCGCCAGCAGCACCTCCGGGGGGCCCTTAAAGACCCAGTACTTC. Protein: CASSTSGGPLKTQYF.

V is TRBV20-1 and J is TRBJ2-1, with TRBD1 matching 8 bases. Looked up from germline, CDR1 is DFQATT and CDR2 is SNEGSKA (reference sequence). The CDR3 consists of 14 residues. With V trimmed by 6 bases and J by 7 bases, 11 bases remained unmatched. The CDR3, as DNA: TGCAGTGCCGATGCCCCGGACAGGGCGAATGAGCAGTTCTTC. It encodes CSADAPDRANEQFF.

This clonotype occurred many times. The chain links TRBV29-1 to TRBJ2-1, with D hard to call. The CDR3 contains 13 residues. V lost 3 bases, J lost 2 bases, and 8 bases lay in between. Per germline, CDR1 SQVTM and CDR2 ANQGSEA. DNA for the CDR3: TGCAGCGTTGAGAACAGTGCCTACAATGAGCAGTTCTTC. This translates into CSVENSAYNEQFF.

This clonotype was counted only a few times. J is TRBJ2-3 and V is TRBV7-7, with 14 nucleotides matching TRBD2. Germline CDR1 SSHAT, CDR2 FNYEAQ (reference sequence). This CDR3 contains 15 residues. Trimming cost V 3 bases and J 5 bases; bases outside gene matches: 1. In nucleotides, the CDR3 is TGTGCCAGCAGCTTGACTAGCGGGAGGGAAGATACGCAGTATTTT. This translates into CASSLTSGREDTQYF.

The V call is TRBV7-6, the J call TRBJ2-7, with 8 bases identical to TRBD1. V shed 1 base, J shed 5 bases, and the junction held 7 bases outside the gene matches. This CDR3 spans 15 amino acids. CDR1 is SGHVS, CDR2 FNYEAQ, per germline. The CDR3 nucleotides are TGTGCCAGCAGCTTAGGGCACAGGGGGGTCGACGAGCAGTACTTC. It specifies CASSLGHRGVDEQYF.

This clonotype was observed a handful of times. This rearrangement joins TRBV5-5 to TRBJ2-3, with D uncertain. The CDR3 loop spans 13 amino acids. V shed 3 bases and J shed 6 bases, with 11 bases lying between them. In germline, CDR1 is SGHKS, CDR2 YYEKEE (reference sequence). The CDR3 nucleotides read TGTGCCAGCAGCTCCCTCCCACGGGATACGCAGTATTTT. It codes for CASSSLPRDTQYF.

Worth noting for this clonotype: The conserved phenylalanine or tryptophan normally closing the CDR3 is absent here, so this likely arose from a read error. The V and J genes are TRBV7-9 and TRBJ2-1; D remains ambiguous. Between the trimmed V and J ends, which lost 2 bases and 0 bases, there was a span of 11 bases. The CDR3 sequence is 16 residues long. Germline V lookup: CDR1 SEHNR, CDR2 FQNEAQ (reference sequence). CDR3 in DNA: TGTGCCAGCAGCTTATCCGGGTGGAGCTCCTACAATGAGCAGTTCTTA. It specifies CASSLSGWSSYNEQFL.

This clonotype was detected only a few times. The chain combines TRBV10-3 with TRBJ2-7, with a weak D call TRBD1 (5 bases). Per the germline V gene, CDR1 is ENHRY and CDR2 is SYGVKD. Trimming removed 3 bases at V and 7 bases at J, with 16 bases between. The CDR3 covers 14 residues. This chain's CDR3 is CAISEGAGLGEQYF. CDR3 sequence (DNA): TGTGCCATCAGTGAAGGCGCAGGGCTAGGAGAGCAGTACTTC.

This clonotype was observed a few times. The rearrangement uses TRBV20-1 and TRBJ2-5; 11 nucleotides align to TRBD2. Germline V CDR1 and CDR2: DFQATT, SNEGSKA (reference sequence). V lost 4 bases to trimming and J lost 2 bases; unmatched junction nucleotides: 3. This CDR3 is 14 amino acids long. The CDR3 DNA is TGCAGTGCTAATAGCGGGAGGGGGCAAGAGACCCAGTACTTC. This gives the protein CSANSGRGQETQYF.

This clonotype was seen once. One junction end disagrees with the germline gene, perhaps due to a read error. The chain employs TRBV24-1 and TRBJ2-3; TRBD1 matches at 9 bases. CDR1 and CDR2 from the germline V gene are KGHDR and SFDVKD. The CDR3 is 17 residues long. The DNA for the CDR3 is TGTGCCGCCAGTGATCTGCCGGGACAGGGAATCCCAGATACGCAGTATTTT. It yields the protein CAASDLPGQGIPDTQYF.

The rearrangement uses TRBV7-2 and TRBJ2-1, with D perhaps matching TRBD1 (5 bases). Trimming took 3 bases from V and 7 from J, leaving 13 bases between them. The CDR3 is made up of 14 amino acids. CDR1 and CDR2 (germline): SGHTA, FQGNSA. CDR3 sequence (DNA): TGTGCCAGCAGCTTCAAGGGGCCCATAAATGAGCAGTTCTTC. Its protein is CASSFKGPINEQFF.

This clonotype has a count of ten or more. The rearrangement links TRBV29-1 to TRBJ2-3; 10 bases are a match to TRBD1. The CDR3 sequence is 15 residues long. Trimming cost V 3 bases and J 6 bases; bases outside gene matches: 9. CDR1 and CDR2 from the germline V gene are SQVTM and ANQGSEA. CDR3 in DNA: TGCAGCGTTGATGGCCGACAGGGGGCGTCGGATACGCAGTATTTT. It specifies CSVDGRQGASDTQYF.

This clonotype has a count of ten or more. In DNA, the CDR3 is TGTGCCAGCAGCTTACGGGCCAGGGAAGAGACCCAGTACTTC. It encodes CASSLRAREETQYF. The chain employs TRBV7-2 and TRBJ2-5; D may be TRBD1 (5 bases). The CDR3 loop spans 14 amino acids. Germline CDR1 and CDR2: SGHTA and FQGNSA. Trimming stripped 2 bases from V and 3 bases from J, with 10 bases between.

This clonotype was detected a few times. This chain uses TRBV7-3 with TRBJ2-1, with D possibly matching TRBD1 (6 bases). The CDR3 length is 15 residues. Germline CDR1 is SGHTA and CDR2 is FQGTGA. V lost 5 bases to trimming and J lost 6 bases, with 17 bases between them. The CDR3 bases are TGTGCCAGCAGCCCTCCGGACAGCTTTGGCAATGAGCAGTTCTTC. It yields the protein CASSPPDSFGNEQFF.